This TCR beta chain was retrieved from a study of post-analysis software for immune sequencing data (dated by TCRdb to between 2015 and 2017). In terms of the full investigation: Disease courses on record covered relapsing-remitting, secondary progressive and progressive-relapsing multiple sclerosis, though some patients had no subtype annotation. A subset of samples was prepared in parallel using single-end sample barcoding, then pooled and co-amplified after Illumina adapter ligation. Patient repertoires were compared against roughly 12 previously published healthy control repertoires from donors aged roughly 6 to 27 years. Paper-wide results and their limitations: Direct clustering with F measure revealed strong co-clustering of samples prepared in the same batch, which led to a batch-effect correction. Compared with controls, multiple sclerosis patients had significantly lower normalized Chao1 diversity, a finding suggesting substantial peripheral T-cell clonal expansion. The control group was slightly older than the multiple sclerosis patient group. A handful of TRBV segments, including TRBV5-6, TRBV5-1 and TRBV20-1, were significantly more frequent in patients than controls.

This clonotype occurred a few times. Its target antigen remains unknown. Qualities for individual bases were not recorded, and no much larger clone is one base off. From the cysteine through the phenylalanine, the CDR3 covers 15 amino acids. Only CDR3 DNA remains: 45 bases, in frame from the first base. The germline V gene provides CDR1 SNHLY and CDR2 FYNNEI. V lost 6 bases and J lost 0 bases; the stretch between them is 12 bases long. To demonstrate the VDJtools post-analysis software, the study profiled TCR beta repertoires from the peripheral blood of about a dozen young patients with multiple sclerosis. The multiple sclerosis patients were children and adolescents ranging in age from 6 to 15 years. The library was prepared using PCR. Sequenced using an Illumina HiSeq 2500. Unique molecular identifiers were incorporated into TCR beta cDNA libraries to reduce PCR and sequencing biases. Every 1 to 10 million input T cells yielded 500,000 or so cDNA molecules, meaning each molecule approximated one T cell. The same protocol used for the earlier healthy control dataset was applied to prepare and sequence the patient libraries. Samples belonging to the same batch were prepared together, multiplexed and sequenced on a shared HiSeq lane. The authors processed their data as follows. Raw barcoded reads were processed with MIGEC, and single-read molecular identifier groups were discarded before consensus assembly and CDR3 extraction. Clonotype tables were post-analysed with VDJtools, normalizing diversity by down-sampling all datasets to the smallest sample size. Repertoire overlap clustering matched CDR3 amino acid but not nucleotide sequences to correct batch-related cross-sample contamination. TCRdb reanalyzed the raw reads on its own, using fastp at Q25 for trimming and MiXCR for clone calling, and kept in-frame beta chains. Under each unique CDR3 protein, matching rows form one entry showing the most common genes and DNA. The V and J calls come from TCRdb's annotation, not from the publication. The sample records roughly 170,000 distinct CDR3 sequences, over 25% of which are singletons. In total, the top ten clones hold approximately 1.5% of the sample.

This sequence uses TRBV2 and TRBJ2-1; TRBD1 is a weak D gene call, 5 bases matching. Sequencing was done on a sample of blood. The TCR was taken from a girl under 18 with multiple sclerosis. The DNA sequence is given as TGTGCCAGCAGATCCGAGACAGTCTCCTACAATGAGCAGTTCTTC. This encodes CASRSETVSYNEQFF.